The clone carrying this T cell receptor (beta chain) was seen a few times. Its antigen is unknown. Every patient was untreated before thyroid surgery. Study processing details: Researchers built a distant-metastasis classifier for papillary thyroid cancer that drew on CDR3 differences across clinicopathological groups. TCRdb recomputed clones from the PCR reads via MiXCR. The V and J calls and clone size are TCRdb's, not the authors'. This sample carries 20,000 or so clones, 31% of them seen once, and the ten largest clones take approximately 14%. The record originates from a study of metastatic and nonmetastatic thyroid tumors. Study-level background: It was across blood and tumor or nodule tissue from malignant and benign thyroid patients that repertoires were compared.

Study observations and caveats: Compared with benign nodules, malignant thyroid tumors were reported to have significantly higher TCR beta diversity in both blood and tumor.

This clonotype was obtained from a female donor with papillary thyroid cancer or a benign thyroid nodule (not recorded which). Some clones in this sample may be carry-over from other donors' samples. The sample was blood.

This CDR3 is CASSTGTSGRKSYEQYF. CDR3 nucleotide sequence: TGTGCCAGCAGCACCGGGACTAGCGGGAGGAAATCCTACGAGCAGTACTTC. The rearrangement uses TRBV6-2 or TRBV6-3 and TRBJ2-7; 15 nucleotides align to TRBD2. The CDR3 has 17 amino acids. Germline values: CDR1 MNHEY, CDR2 SVGEGT. The trim removed 6 bases at V and 1 base at J, leaving 7 bases unmatched.